These 2 T cell receptor beta chains came from one sample sequenced in a study of T cell responses to AZD1222 COVID-19 vaccine. Using immunoSEQ multiplex PCR, the repertoire was profiled, and TCRdb retains in-frame clones only, with some absent. This repertoire shows 84,000 or so clones, 88% found once; its top ten account for roughly 15%. Sequenced material: peripheral blood, taken on day 0 of AZD1222 vaccination. Every receptor here comes from an adult in good health.

In its sample, this clone was seen a few times. The chain uses TRBV5-1 and TRBJ2-7, with D tentatively TRBD2 (5 bases). Germline assignment: CDR1 SGHRS and CDR2 YFSETQ. This CDR3 has 15 residues. Trimming cost V 7 bases and J 2 bases, with 19 bases left between them. The CDR3 region has the DNA TGCGCCAGCGGGTCGACATTGGCGACTACCTACGAGCAGTACTTC. Amino acids: CASGSTLATTYEQYF.

This sequence joins TRBV4-2 and TRBJ2-7; 10 bases line up with TRBD1. The CDR3 loop spans 15 amino acids. V lost 4 bases and J lost 5; bases outside the gene matches: 8. The germline V gene encodes CDR1 LGHNA and CDR2 YNFKEQ. This CDR3 is CASSPDRGRRNEQYF. CDR3 DNA sequence: TGTGCCAGCAGCCCAGACAGGGGGCGCCGGAACGAGCAGTACTTC.